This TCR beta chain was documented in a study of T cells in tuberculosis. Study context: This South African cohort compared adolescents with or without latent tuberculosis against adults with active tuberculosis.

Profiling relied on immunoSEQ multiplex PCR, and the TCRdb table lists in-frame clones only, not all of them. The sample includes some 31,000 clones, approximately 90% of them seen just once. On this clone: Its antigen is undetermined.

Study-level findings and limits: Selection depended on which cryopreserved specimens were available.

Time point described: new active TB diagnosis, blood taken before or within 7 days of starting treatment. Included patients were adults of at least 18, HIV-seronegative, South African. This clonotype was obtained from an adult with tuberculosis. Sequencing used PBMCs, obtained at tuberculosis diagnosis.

The CDR3 protein is CASRFDRVGEKLFF. For the CDR3, the DNA is TGTGCCAGCAGATTCGACAGGGTCGGAGAAAAACTGTTTTTT. The chain has TRBV28 and TRBJ1-4, with 7 nucleotides matching TRBD1. This CDR3 spans 14 amino acids. Trimming at V came to 6 bases and at J to 8 bases, leaving 9 bases not matched to a gene. CDR1 and CDR2 from the germline V gene are MDHEN and SYDVKM.